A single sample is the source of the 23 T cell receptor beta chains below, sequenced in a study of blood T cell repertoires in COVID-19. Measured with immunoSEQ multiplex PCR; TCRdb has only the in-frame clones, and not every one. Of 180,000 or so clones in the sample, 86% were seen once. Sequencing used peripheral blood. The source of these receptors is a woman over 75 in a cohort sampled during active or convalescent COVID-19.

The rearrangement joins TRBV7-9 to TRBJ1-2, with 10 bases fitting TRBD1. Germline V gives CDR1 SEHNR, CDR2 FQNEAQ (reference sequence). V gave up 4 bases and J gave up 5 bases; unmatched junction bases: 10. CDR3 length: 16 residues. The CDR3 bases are TGTGCCAGCAGCTCCCCCCGGGACAGGGGATCATATGGCTACACCTTC. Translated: CASSSPRDRGSYGYTF.

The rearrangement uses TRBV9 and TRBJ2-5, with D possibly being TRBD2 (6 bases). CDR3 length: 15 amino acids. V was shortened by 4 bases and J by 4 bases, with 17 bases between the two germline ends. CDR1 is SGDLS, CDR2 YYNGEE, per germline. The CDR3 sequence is CASSTLGLVSETQYF. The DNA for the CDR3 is TGTGCCAGCAGCACCCTGGGACTCGTCTCAGAGACCCAGTACTTC.

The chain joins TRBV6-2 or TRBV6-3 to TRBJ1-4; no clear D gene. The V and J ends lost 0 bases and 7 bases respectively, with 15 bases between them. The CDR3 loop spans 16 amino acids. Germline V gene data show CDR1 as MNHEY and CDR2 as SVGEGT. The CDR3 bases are TGTGCCAGCAGTTACTCGAGGAGGGATGGAGGTGAAAAACTGTTTTTT. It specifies CASSYSRRDGGEKLFF.

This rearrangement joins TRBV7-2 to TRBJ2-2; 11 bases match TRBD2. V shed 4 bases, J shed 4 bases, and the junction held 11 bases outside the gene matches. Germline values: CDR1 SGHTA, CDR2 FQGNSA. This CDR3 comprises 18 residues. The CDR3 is CASSSALLAGVGTGELFF. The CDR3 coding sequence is TGTGCCAGCAGCTCCGCCCTACTAGCGGGAGTAGGCACCGGGGAGCTGTTTTTT.

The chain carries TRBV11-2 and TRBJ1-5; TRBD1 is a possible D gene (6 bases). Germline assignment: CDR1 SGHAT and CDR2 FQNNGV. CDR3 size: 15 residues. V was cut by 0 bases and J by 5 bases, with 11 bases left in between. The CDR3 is CASSLDGGAHQPQHF. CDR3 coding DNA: TGTGCCAGCAGCTTAGATGGGGGGGCCCATCAGCCCCAGCATTTT.

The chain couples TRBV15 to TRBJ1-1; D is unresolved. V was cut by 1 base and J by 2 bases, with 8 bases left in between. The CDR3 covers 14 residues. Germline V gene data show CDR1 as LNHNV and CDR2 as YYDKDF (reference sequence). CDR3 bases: TGTGCCACCAGCAGAGGGACGGGAAACACTGAAGCTTTCTTT. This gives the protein CATSRGTGNTEAFF.

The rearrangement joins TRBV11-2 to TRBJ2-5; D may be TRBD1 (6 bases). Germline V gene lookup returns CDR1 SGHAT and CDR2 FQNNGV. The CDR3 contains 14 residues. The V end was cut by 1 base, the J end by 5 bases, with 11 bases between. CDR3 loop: CASSLVGGGETQYF. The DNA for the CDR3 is TGTGCCAGCAGCTTAGTTGGGGGCGGGGAGACCCAGTACTTC.

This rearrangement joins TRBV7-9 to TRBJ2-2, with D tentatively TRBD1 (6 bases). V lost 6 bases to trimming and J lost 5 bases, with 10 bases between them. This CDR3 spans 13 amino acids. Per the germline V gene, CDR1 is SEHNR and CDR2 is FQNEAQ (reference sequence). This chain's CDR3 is CASSLQGTGELFF. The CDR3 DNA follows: TGTGCCAGCAGTTTACAGGGAACCGGGGAGCTGTTTTTT.

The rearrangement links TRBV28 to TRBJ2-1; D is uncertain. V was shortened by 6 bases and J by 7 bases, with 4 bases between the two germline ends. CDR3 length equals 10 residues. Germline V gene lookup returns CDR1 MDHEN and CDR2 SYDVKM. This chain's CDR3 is CASSVNEQFF. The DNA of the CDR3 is TGTGCCAGCAGCGTAAATGAGCAGTTCTTC.

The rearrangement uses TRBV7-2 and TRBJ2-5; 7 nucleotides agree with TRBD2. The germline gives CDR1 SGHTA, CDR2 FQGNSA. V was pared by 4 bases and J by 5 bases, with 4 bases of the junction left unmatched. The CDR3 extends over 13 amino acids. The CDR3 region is CASSSGEGETQYF. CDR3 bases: TGTGCCAGCAGCTCGGGGGAGGGGGAGACCCAGTACTTC.

CDR3 sequence: CASSLNPTPASKNYGYTF. CDR3 DNA: TGTGCCAGCAGTTTAAATCCCACCCCCGCGTCAAAAAACTATGGCTACACCTTC. The V and J genes are TRBV27 and TRBJ1-2; D is unresolved. This CDR3 contains 18 residues. Germline V gene lookup returns CDR1 MNHEY and CDR2 SMNVEV (reference sequence). Trimming removed 2 bases from V and 2 bases from J, with 21 bases in between.

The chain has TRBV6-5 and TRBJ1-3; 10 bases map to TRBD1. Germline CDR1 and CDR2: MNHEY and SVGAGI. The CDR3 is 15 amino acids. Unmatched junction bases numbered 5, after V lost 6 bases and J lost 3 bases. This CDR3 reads CASRVDRGLGNTIYF. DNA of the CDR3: TGTGCCAGCAGGGTCGACAGGGGGCTTGGAAACACCATATATTTT.

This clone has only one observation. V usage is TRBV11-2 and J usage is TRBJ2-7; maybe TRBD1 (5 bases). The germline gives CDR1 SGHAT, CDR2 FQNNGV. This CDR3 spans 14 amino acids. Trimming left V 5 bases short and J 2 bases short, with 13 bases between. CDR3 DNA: TGTGCCAGCAGCCTGATCGACAGACCCTACGAGCAGTACTTC. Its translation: CASSLIDRPYEQYF.

DNA of the CDR3: TGTGCCAGCAGTGGCTATACCGGGACAGGGAGCGGCTACACCTTC. It is translated as CASSGYTGTGSGYTF. This rearrangement joins TRBV25-1 to TRBJ1-2; 9 bases align to TRBD1. The CDR3 is made up of 15 amino acids. Unmatched junction bases numbered 11, after V lost 4 bases and J lost 8 bases. Germline V gene sequence: CDR1 MGHDK, CDR2 SYGVNS.

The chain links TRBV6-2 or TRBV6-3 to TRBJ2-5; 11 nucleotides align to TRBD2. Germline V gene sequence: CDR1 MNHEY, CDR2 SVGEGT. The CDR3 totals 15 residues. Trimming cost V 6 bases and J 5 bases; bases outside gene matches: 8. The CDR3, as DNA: TGTGCCAGCAGCCCAGGACTAGCGGGTGGGGAGACCCAGTACTTC. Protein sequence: CASSPGLAGGETQYF.

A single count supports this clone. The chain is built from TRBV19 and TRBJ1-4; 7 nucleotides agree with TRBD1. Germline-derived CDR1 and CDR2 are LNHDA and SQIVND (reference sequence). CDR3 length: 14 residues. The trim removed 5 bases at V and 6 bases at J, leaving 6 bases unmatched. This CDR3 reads CASSRTGADEKLFF. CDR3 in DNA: TGTGCCAGTAGTCGAACAGGGGCGGATGAAAAACTGTTTTTT.

Written as DNA, the CDR3 is TGTGCCAGCTCACCCCCAGGGGAGAATGTTGGAAACACCATATATTTT. This sequence encodes CASSPPGENVGNTIYF. The rearrangement uses TRBV18 and TRBJ1-3; D is possibly TRBD1 (6 bases). V gave up 3 bases and J gave up 3 bases, with 15 bases separating them. Germline V CDR1 and CDR2: KGHSH, LQKENI. The CDR3 length is 16 residues.

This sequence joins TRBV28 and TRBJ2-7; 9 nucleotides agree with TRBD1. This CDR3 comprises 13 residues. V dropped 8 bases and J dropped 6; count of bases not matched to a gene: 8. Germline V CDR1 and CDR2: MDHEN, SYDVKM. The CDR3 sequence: CASGLGQGFEQYF. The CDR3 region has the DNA TGTGCCAGCGGGTTGGGACAGGGTTTCGAGCAGTACTTC.

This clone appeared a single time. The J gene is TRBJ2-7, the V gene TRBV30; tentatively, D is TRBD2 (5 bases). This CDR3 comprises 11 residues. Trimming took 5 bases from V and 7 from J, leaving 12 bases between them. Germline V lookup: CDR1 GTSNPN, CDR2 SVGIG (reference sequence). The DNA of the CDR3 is TGTGCCTGGGCTGAGGGTTGGGAGCAGTACTTC. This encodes CAWAEGWEQYF. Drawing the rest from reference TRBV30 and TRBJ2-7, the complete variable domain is SQTIHQWPATLVQPVGSPLSLECTVEGTSNPNLYWYRQAAGRGLQLLFYSVGIGQISSEVPQNLSASRPQDRQFILSSKKLLLSDSGFYLCAWAEGWEQYFGPGTRLTVT.

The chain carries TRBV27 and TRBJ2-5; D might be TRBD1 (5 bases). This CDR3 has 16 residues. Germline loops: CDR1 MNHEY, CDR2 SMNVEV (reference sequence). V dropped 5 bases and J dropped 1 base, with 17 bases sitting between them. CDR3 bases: TGTGCCAGCAGTCCGGTAGGCAGGGCCATCCAAGAGACCCAGTACTTC. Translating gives CASSPVGRAIQETQYF.

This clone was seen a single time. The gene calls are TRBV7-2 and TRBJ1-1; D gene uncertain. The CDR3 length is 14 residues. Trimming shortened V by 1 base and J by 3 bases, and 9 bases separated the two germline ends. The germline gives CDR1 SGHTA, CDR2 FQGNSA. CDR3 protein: CASSLDAGDTEAFF. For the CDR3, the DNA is TGTGCCAGCAGCTTAGACGCAGGCGACACTGAAGCTTTCTTT.

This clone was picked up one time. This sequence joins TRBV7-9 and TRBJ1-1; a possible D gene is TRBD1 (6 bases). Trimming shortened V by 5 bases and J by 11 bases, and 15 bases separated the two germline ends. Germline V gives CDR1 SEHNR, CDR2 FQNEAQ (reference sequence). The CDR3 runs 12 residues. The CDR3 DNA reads TGTGCCAGCAGCCTCCCGACAGGCGGGGCTTTCTTT. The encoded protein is CASSLPTGGAFF. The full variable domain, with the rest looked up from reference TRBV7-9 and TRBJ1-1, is DTGVSQNPRHKITKRGQNVTFRCDPISEHNRLYWYRQTLGQGPEFLTYFQNEAQLEKSRLLSDRFSAERPKGSFSTLEIQRTEQGDSAMYLCASSLPTGGAFFGQGTRLTVV.

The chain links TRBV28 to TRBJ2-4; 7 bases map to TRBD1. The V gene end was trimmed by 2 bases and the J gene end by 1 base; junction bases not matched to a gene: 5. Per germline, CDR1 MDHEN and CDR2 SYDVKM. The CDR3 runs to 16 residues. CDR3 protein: CASSLNRGHAKNIQYF. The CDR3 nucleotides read TGTGCCAGCAGTTTAAACAGGGGTCATGCCAAAAACATTCAGTACTTC.